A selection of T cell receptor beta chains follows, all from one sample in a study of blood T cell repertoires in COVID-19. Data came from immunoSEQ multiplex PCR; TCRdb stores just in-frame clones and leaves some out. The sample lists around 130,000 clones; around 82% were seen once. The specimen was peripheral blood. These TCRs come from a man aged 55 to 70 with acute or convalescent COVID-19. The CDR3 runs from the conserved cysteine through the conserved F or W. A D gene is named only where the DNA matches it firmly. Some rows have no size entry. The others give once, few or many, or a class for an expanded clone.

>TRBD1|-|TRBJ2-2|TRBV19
CASSTKDRGDTGELFF
TGTGCCAGTAGTACCAAGGACAGGGGGGACACCGGGGAGCTGTTTTTT
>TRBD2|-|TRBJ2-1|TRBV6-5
CASSGGTYNEQFF
TGTGCCAGTAGCGGGGGTACCTACAATGAGCAGTTCTTC
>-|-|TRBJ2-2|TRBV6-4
CASSEQDGNTGELFF
TGTGCCAGCAGTGAACAGGACGGGAACACCGGGGAGCTGTTTTTT
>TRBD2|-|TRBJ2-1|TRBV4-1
CASSPEWGLVDEQFF
TGCGCCAGCAGCCCCGAATGGGGACTAGTAGATGAGCAGTTCTTC
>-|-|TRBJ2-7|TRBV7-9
CASSLASGSHEQYF
TGTGCCAGCAGCTTGGCGTCGGGTAGTCACGAGCAGTACTTC
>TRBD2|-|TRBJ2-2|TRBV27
CASSSAGGPGELFF
TGTGCCAGCAGTTCTGCGGGAGGGCCCGGGGAGCTGTTTTTT
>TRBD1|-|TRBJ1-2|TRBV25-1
CASNRGKDYGYTF
TGTGCCAGTAACAGGGGGAAGGACTATGGCTACACCTTC
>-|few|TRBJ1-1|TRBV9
CASSVEPVGGTEAFF
TGTGCCAGCAGCGTAGAGCCGGTCGGGGGCACTGAAGCTTTCTTT
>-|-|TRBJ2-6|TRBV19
CASSAPLLSGANVLTF
TGTGCCAGTAGTGCACCGTTACTGTCTGGGGCCAACGTCCTGACTTTC
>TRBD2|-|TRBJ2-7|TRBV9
CASSVEGTSIHEQYF
TGTGCCAGCAGCGTAGAAGGGACTAGCATCCACGAGCAGTACTTC
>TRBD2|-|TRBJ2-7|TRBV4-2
CASSQDPGGPSEQYF
TGTGCCAGCAGCCAAGATCCGGGAGGCCCCTCGGAGCAGTACTTC
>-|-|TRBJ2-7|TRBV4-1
CASSQGPGSSIYEQYF
TGCGCCAGCAGCCAAGGTCCAGGGTCTTCCATCTACGAGCAGTACTTC
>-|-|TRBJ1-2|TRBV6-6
CASSLGLNYGYTF
TGTGCCAGCAGTTTGGGCCTTAACTATGGCTACACCTTC
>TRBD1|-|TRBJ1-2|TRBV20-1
CSASTDRIANYGYTF
TGCAGTGCTAGTACGGACAGGATAGCTAACTATGGCTACACCTTC
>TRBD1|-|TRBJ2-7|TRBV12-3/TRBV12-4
CASRQGASYEQYF
TGTGCCAGCAGACAGGGGGCATCCTACGAGCAGTACTTC
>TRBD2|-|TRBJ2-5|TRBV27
CASSPRLAGGETQYF
TGTGCCAGCAGTCCACGGCTAGCGGGGGGAGAGACCCAGTACTTC
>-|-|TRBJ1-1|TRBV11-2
CASSLISGPEAFF
TGTGCCAGCAGCTTAATTTCAGGCCCTGAAGCTTTCTTT
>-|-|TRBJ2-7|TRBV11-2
CATSQGRYEQYF
TGTGCCACCAGTCAGGGCCGCTACGAGCAGTACTTC
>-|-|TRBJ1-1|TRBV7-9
CASRKPRENTEAFF
TGTGCCAGCAGAAAACCCAGGGAGAACACTGAAGCTTTCTTT
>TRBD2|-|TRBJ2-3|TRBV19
CASSDLAGISPTDTQYF
TGTGCCAGTAGTGACCTAGCGGGCATATCGCCCACAGATACGCAGTATTTT
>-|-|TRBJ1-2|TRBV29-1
CSVEGVAGANYGYTF
TGCAGCGTTGAAGGAGTTGCAGGGGCGAACTATGGCTACACCTTC
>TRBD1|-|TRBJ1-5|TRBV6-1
CASSEVLWTGTNQPQHF
TGTGCCAGCAGTGAAGTACTTTGGACAGGGACTAATCAGCCCCAGCATTTT
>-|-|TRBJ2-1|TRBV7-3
CASSLLPGTGDVSYNEQFF
TGTGCCAGCAGTTTACTACCCGGGACTGGGGACGTCTCCTACAATGAGCAGTTCTTC
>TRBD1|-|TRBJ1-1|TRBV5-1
CASSRGQGMNTEAFF
TGCGCCAGCAGCCGAGGACAGGGGATGAACACTGAAGCTTTCTTT
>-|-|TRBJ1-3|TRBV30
CAWSKQGNTIYF
TGTGCCTGGAGTAAACAGGGAAACACCATATATTTT
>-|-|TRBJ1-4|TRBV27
CASSLSTGRAGKKLFF
TGTGCCAGCAGTTTATCCACGGGCAGGGCAGGGAAAAAACTGTTTTTT
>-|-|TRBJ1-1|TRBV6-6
CASNHGAETLNTEAFF
TGTGCCAGCAACCATGGGGCAGAAACTCTGAACACTGAAGCTTTCTTT